The next 6 T cell receptor beta chains were all read from a single sample in a study of tumor-infiltrating lymphocytes in primary liver carcinoma. Priming with a constant-region primer yielded TCR beta cDNA from approximately 500 ng total RNA. Library construction for TCR beta comprised three nested multiplex PCR rounds performed with slightly modified ARM-PCR. In the first two PCR rounds, TRBV1-TRBV30 forward primers were paired with a C-beta reverse primer, and each round lasted approximately 10 cycles. TCRdb itself ran the multiplex PCR reads through MiXCR, one entry per CDR3 protein. The sample yields 95,000 to 150,000 distinct CDR3 sequences, approximately 68% seen once. Between about 20 and 30 mg of unsorted bulk tissue served as the source from which RNA and DNA were co-extracted. Sequenced material: tumor-adjacent normal liver tissue. These receptors were taken from a woman aged 60 to 75 with primary liver carcinoma and hepatitis B virus infection.

As to this clonotype: A much larger clone is a single base away; this may be a read error. The chain couples TRBV28 to TRBJ2-1; D ambiguous. V lost 7 bases to trimming and J lost 6 bases, with 19 bases between them. This CDR3 spans 15 amino acids. Per germline, CDR1 MDHEN and CDR2 SYDVKM. The DNA of the CDR3 is TGTGCCAGCAATCCCTCCTCTCTTATACGCAATGAGCAGTTCTTC. It specifies CASNPSSLIRNEQFF.

This clonotype occurred many times. The genes are TRBV28 and TRBJ2-3; 9 nucleotides match TRBD1. Losses at the gene ends were 3 bases for V and 1 base for J; bases not matched to a gene: 2. The V gene's germline CDR1 is MDHEN and CDR2 SYDVKM. This CDR3 contains 15 residues. The CDR3 DNA reads TGTGCCAGCAGTTTGTGGGACAGGGGCACAGATACGCAGTATTTT. It codes for CASSLWDRGTDTQYF.

The chain couples TRBV29-1 to TRBJ1-3; D possibly corresponds to TRBD1 (6 bases). This CDR3 has 18 amino acids. The germline V and J ends were trimmed by 2 bases and 1 base, with 21 bases remaining between them. Germline lookup yields CDR1 SQVTM and CDR2 ANQGSEA. CDR3: CSVEYRQSDRTSGNTIYF. The CDR3 DNA reads TGCAGCGTTGAATATCGACAGTCGGACAGAACTTCTGGAAACACCATATATTTT.

The chain carries TRBV10-3 and TRBJ2-3; the match to TRBD1 covers 11 bases. CDR3 length: 15 amino acids. V lost 8 bases and J lost 5; bases outside the gene matches: 9. Per the germline V gene, CDR1 is ENHRY and CDR2 is SYGVKD. CDR3 amino acids: CAICRTGGTEDTQYF. DNA of the CDR3: TGTGCCATCTGCCGGACAGGGGGCACGGAAGATACGCAGTATTTT.

CDR3 sequence: CASSQTAGGGTDTQYF. In DNA form, the CDR3 reads TGTGCCAGCAGTCAGACGGCGGGAGGTGGCACAGATACGCAGTATTTT. The chain carries TRBV4-2 and TRBJ2-3, with 8 positions matching TRBD2. The junction had 9 bases not matched to a gene; V was cut back by 6 bases and J by 1 base. CDR1 LGHNA and CDR2 YNFKEQ come from the germline V gene. CDR3 length: 16 residues.

Details on this clonotype: The junction differs from germline at one of its ends, possibly a read error. The chain is built from TRBV20-1 and TRBJ2-7; 12 bases match TRBD2. CDR1 and CDR2 (germline): DFQATT, SNEGSKA (reference sequence). The CDR3 consists of 14 residues. CDR3 in amino acids: CSAPTSGSAYEQYF. DNA for the CDR3: TGCAGTGCCCCGACTAGCGGGAGTGCCTACGAACAGTACTTC.